This TCR beta chain was found in a study of blood T cell repertoires in COVID-19. Clones were read by immunoSEQ multiplex PCR, and TCRdb kept only the in-frame ones, dropping some. The profile covers approximately 480,000 clones, with approximately 89% appearing a single time and roughly 0.84% taken by the ten largest. V lost 7 bases and J lost 3, with 10 bases in between. This CDR3 is 13 amino acids long. From germline, CDR1 is LNHDA and CDR2 SQIVND (reference sequence). The TCR was taken from a man younger than 30 with COVID-19, enrolled during active disease. The chain carries TRBV19 and TRBJ2-1, with D possibly being TRBD2 (5 bases). Sequenced sample: peripheral blood. CDR3 in DNA: TGTGCCAGTAAGAAGGAGGACTACAATGAGCAGTTCTTC. Residues: CASKKEDYNEQFF. Supplemented by reference TRBV19 and TRBJ2-1, the full variable domain reads DGGITQSPKYLFRKEGQNVTLSCEQNLNHDAMYWYRQDPGQGLRLIYYSQIVNDFQKGDIAEGYSVSREKKESFPLTVTSAQKNPTAFYLCASKKEDYNEQFFGPGTRLTVL.